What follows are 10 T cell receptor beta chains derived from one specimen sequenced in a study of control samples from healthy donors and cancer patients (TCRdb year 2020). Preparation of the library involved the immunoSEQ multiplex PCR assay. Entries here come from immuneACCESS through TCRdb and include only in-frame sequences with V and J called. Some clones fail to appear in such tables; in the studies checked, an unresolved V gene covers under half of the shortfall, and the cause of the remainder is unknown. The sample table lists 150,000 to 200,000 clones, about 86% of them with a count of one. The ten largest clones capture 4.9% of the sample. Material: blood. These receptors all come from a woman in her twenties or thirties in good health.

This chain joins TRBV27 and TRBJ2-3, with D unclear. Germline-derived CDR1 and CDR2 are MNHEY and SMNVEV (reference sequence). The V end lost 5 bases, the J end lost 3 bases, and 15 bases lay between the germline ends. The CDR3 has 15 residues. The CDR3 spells CASSPLGETTDTQYF. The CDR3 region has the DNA TGTGCCAGCAGTCCTCTTGGAGAGACTACAGATACGCAGTATTTT.

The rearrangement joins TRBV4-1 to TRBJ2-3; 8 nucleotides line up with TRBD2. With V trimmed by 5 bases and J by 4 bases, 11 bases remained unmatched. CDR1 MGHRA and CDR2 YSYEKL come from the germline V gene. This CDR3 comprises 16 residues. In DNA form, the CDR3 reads TGCGCCAGCAGCAAAGCCGGGAGGGCGGGCCCAGATACGCAGTATTTT. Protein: CASSKAGRAGPDTQYF.

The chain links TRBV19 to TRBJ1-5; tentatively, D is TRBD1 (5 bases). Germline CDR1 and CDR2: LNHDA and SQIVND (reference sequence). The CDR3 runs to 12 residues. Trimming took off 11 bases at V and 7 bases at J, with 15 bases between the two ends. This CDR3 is CASKRGGQPQHF. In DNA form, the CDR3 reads TGTGCCTCCAAAAGGGGAGGGCAGCCCCAGCATTTT.

The CDR3 loop is CASSSSGTGARGVNSPLHF. The CDR3 DNA reads as TGTGCCAGCAGCTCTTCCGGGACAGGGGCTAGGGGCGTTAATTCACCCCTCCACTTT. This chain uses TRBV5-4 with TRBJ1-6, with TRBD1 identical over 10 bases. The CDR3 loop spans 19 amino acids. V was clipped by 3 bases and J by 6 bases; unmatched bases: 15. Per the germline V gene, CDR1 is SGHNT and CDR2 is YYREEE (reference sequence). The complete variable domain, with remaining parts taken from reference TRBV5-4 and TRBJ1-6, reads ETGVTQSPTHLIKTRGQQVTLRCSSQSGHNTVSWYQQALGQGPQFIFQYYREEENGRGNFPPRFSGLQFPNYSSELNVNALELDDSALYLCASSSSGTGARGVNSPLHFGNGTRLTVT.

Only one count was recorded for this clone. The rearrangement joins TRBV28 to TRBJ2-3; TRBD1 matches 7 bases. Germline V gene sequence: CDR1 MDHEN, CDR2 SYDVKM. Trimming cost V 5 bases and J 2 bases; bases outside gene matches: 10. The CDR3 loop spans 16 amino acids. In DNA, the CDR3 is TGTGCCAGCAGTCTTTACGGGACAGAAGTCACAGATACGCAGTATTTT. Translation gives CASSLYGTEVTDTQYF.

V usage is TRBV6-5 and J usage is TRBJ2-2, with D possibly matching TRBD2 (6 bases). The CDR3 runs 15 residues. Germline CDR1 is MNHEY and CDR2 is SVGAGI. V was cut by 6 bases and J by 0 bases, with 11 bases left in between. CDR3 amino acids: CASRGGWTNTGELFF. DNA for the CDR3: TGTGCCAGCAGGGGGGGTTGGACGAACACCGGGGAGCTGTTTTTT.

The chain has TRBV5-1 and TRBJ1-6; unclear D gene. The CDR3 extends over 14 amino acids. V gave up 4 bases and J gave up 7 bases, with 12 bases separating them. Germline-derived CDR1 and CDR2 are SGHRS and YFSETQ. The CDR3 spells CASSTADGNSPLHF. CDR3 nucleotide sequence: TGCGCCAGCAGCACGGCGGACGGAAATTCACCCCTCCACTTT.

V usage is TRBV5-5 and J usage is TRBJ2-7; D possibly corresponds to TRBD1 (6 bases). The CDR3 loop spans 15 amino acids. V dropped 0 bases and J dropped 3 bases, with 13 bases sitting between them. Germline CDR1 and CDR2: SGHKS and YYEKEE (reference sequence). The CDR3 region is CASSLDRVVFYEQYV. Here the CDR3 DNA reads TGTGCCAGCAGCTTGGACAGGGTGGTGTTCTACGAGCAGTACGTC.

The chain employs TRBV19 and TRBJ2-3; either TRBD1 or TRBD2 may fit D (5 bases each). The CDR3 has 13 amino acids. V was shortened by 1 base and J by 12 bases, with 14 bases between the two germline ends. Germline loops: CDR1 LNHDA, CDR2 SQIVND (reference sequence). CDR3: CASSIGWDGPQYF. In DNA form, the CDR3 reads TGTGCCAGTAGTATAGGTTGGGACGGGCCCCAGTATTTT.

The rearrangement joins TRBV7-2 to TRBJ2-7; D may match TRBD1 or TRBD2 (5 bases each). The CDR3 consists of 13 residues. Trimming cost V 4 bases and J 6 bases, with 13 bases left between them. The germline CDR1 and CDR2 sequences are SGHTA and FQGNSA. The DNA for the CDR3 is TGTGCCAGCAGCTGGGACCCCTCGGGCGAGCAGTACTTC. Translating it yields CASSWDPSGEQYF.